This T cell receptor (beta chain) was documented in a study of blood T cells in healthy people across ages. V gave up 4 bases and J gave up 5 bases, with 6 bases separating them. CDR3 size: 12 residues. Germline-derived CDR1 and CDR2 are SEHNR and FQNEAQ (reference sequence). A second PCR, run for about 7 to 11 cycles, used a sample-barcoded 5' primer plus a J-beta primer mix. TCRdb called the 5' RACE reads again in MiXCR, with one record for every CDR3 protein. The table includes hundreds of thousands of distinct CDR3 sequences, 45% to 60% detected once. The chain links TRBV7-9 to TRBJ2-1; no firm D call. The receptor was derived from a man in his sixties in good health. Sequencing was carried out using blood. The CDR3 loop is CASSSRNNEQFF. The CDR3, as DNA: TGTGCCAGCAGCTCCAGAAACAATGAGCAGTTCTTC.